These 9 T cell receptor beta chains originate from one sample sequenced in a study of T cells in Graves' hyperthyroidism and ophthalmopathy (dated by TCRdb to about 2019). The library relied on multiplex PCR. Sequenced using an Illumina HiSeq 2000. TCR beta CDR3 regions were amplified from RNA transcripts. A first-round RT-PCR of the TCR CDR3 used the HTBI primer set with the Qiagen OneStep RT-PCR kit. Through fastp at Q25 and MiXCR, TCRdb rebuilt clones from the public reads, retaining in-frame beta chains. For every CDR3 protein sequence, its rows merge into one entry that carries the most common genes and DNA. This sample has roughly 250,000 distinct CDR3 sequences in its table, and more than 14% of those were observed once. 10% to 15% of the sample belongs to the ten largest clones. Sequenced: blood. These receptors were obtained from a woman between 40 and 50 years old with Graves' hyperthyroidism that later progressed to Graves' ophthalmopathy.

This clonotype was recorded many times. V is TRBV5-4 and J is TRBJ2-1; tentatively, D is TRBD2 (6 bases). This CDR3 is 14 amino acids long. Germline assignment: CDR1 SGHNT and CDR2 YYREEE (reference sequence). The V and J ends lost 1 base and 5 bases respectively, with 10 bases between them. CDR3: CASSLFGSHNEQFF. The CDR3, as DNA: TGTGCCAGCAGCTTGTTCGGGAGTCACAATGAGCAGTTCTTC. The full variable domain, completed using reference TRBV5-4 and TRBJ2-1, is ETGVTQSPTHLIKTRGQQVTLRCSSQSGHNTVSWYQQALGQGPQFIFQYYREEENGRGNFPPRFSGLQFPNYSSELNVNALELDDSALYLCASSLFGSHNEQFFGPGTRLTVL.

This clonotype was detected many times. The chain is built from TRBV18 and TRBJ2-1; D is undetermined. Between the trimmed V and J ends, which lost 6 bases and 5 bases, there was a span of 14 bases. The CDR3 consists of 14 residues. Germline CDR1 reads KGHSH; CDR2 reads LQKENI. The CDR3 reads CASSSRIKDNEQFF. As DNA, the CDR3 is TGTGCCAGCTCGTCAAGGATAAAAGACAATGAGCAGTTCTTC.

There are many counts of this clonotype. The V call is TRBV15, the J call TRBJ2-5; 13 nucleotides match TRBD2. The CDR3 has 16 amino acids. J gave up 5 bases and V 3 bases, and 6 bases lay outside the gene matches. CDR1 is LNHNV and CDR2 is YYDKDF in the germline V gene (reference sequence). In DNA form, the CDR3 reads TGTGCCACCAGCAGCCTAGGACTAGCGGGAGCGGAGACCCAGTACTTC. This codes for CATSSLGLAGAETQYF.

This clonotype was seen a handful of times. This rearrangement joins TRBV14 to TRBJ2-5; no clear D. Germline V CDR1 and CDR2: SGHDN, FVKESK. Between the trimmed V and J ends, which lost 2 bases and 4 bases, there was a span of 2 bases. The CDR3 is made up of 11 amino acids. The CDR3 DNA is TGTGCCAGCAGCCAAAGAGAGACCCAGTACTTC. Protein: CASSQRETQYF.

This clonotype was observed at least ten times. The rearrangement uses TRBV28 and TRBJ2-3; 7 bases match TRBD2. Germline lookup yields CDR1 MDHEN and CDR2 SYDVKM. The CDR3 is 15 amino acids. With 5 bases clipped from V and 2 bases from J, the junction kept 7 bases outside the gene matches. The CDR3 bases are TGTGCCAGCAGTGCGCCGGGGGGAGACACAGATACGCAGTATTTT. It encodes CASSAPGGDTDTQYF. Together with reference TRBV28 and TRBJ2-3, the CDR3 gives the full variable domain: DVKVTQSSRYLVKRTGEKVFLECVQDMDHENMFWYRQDPGLGLRLIYFSYDVKMKEKGDIPEGYSVSREKKERFSLILESASTNQTSMYLCASSAPGGDTDTQYFGPGTRLTVL.

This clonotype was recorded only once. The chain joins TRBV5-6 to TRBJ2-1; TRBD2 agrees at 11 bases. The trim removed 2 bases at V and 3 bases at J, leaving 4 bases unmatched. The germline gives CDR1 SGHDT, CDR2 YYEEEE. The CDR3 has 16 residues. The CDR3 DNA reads TGTGCCAGCAGCTTTTTGACTAGCGGGAACTACAATGAGCAGTTCTTC. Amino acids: CASSFLTSGNYNEQFF.

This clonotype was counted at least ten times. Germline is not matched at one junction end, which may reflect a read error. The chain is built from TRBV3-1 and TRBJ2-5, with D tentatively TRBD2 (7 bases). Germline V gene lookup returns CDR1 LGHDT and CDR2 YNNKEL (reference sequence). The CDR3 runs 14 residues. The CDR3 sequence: CASSQGGDPETQYF. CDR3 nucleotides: TGTGCCAGCAGTCAAGGGGGGGATCCGGAGACCCAGTACTTC.

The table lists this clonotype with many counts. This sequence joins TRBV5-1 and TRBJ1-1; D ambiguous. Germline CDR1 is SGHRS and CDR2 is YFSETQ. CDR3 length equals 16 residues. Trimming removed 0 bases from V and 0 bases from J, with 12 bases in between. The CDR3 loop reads CASSLGRPGMNTEAFF. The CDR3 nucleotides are TGCGCCAGCAGCTTGGGTCGTCCGGGTATGAACACTGAAGCTTTCTTT.

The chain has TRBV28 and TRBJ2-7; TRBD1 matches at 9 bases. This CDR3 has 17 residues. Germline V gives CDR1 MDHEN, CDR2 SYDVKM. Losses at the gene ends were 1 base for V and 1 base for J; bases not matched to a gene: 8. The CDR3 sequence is CASSLSFSGQGSYEQYF. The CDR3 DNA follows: TGTGCCAGCAGTTTATCATTTTCGGGACAGGGATCCTACGAGCAGTACTTC.